One sample yielded the 10 T cell receptor beta chains listed below, sequenced in a study of blood T cell repertoires in COVID-19. Profiled with immunoSEQ multiplex PCR; TCRdb holds only in-frame clones, not every one. Of a few hundred thousand clones listed, roughly nine tenths were seen once; the top ten hold 2.2%. Sequencing input: peripheral blood. These receptors were collected from a woman between 45 and 60 years old with acute or convalescent COVID-19.

This clone was seen more than once but under ten times. This chain links TRBV5-6 with TRBJ2-2; TRBD1 might be the D (6 bases). CDR3 length: 15 residues. Trimming left V 2 bases short and J 7 bases short, with 15 bases between. Per the germline V gene, CDR1 is SGHDT and CDR2 is YYEEEE. CDR3 DNA: TGTGCCAGCAGCTTTGATACAGGGAGTAGCGGGGAGCTGTTTTTT. Amino acids: CASSFDTGSSGELFF.

The chain links TRBV5-1 to TRBJ1-2, with D possibly being TRBD1 (6 bases). This CDR3 region has 11 residues. CDR1 is SGHRS and CDR2 is YFSETQ in the germline V gene. V lost 3 bases and J lost 12, with 12 bases in between. For the CDR3, the DNA is TGCGCCAGCAGCTCCGGACAGATCCACACCTTC. Residues: CASSSGQIHTF.

This chain's CDR3 is CASSLGGITDTQYF. Written as DNA, the CDR3 is TGTGCCAGCAGCTTAGGGGGGATCACAGATACGCAGTATTTT. This chain connects TRBV7-3 to TRBJ2-3, with a tentative D call TRBD2 (6 bases). Per germline, CDR1 SGHTA and CDR2 FQGTGA. This CDR3 has 14 residues. The ends were cut back, 2 bases at V and 2 bases at J, with 8 bases in the middle.

The genes are TRBV7-6 and TRBJ2-3; TRBD1 aligns across 8 bases. Trimming cost V 5 bases and J 10 bases; bases outside gene matches: 14. In germline, CDR1 is SGHVS, CDR2 FNYEAQ. This CDR3 is 15 amino acids long. DNA of the CDR3: TGTGCCAGCAGCCCGAGGGGCAGGGGGCGCGATGCGCAGTATTTT. Protein sequence: CASSPRGRGRDAQYF.

V and J are TRBV7-3 and TRBJ1-6, with D uncertain. Trimming removed 5 bases from V and 2 bases from J, with 16 bases in between. The CDR3 extends over 17 amino acids. Germline assignment: CDR1 SGHTA and CDR2 FQGTGA. The CDR3 loop is CASSLDGRDPYNSPLHF. The CDR3, as DNA: TGTGCCAGCAGCCTAGACGGGAGGGATCCCTATAATTCACCCCTCCACTTT.

The CDR3, as DNA: TGTGCCAACCACAGGGTACAGGGCGACCTCTCTCTCGAGGACACCATATATTTT. Translating gives CANHRVQGDLSLEDTIYF. The rearrangement joins TRBV9 to TRBJ1-3; D is possibly TRBD1 (6 bases). V gave up 9 bases and J gave up 8 bases, with 33 bases separating them. Germline values: CDR1 SGDLS, CDR2 YYNGEE. The CDR3 runs to 18 residues.

This clone was recorded once. The chain combines TRBV3-1 (or the pseudogene TRBV3-2) with TRBJ1-6; 9 bases match TRBD1. Trimming removed 3 bases from V and 7 bases from J; junction bases left unmatched: 4. Germline CDR1 reads LGHDT; CDR2 reads YNNKEL (reference sequence). CDR3 size: 15 residues. The CDR3 sequence is CASSQTGGSNSPLHF. The CDR3, as DNA: TGTGCCAGCAGCCAGACAGGGGGTTCAAATTCACCCCTCCACTTT.

V gene TRBV30 combines with J gene TRBJ2-1; D may be TRBD2 (5 bases). The CDR3 length is 13 residues. With 2 bases removed from V and 4 bases from J, the gap between germline ends came to 9 bases. Per germline, CDR1 GTSNPN and CDR2 SVGIG (reference sequence). This chain's CDR3 is CAWSRETYNEQFF. CDR3 sequence (DNA): TGTGCCTGGAGTAGGGAGACTTACAATGAGCAGTTCTTC.

This clone has just one count. This chain uses TRBV24-1 with TRBJ2-5; 13 positions agree with TRBD2. Germline loops: CDR1 KGHDR, CDR2 SFDVKD. This CDR3 has 17 amino acids. With 7 bases clipped from V and 5 bases from J, the junction kept 12 bases outside the gene matches. The CDR3 region is CATSRTSGRKRWETQYF. In DNA, the CDR3 is TGTGCCACCAGCCGGACTAGCGGGAGAAAAAGATGGGAGACCCAGTACTTC.

The rearrangement joins TRBV7-2 to TRBJ1-1; TRBD1 is a possible D gene (6 bases). The CDR3 consists of 15 residues. The germline V and J ends were trimmed by 1 base and 10 bases, with 19 bases remaining between them. The germline V gene encodes CDR1 SGHTA and CDR2 FQGNSA. The CDR3 region is CASSLEYRWGLGAFF. The DNA for the CDR3 is TGTGCCAGCAGCTTAGAATACAGGTGGGGGCTCGGAGCTTTCTTT. The whole variable domain, filled in from reference TRBV7-2 and TRBJ1-1, reads GAGVSQSPSNKVTEKGKDVELRCDPISGHTALYWYRQSLGQGLEFLIYFQGNSAPDKSGLPSDRFSAERTGGSVSTLTIQRTQQEDSAVYLCASSLEYRWGLGAFFGQGTRLTVV.